This T cell receptor beta chain derives from a study of T cell responses to AZD1222 COVID-19 vaccine. Clones were sequenced by immunoSEQ multiplex PCR, and TCRdb holds only the in-frame ones, with some missing. Among around 140,000 clones listed, roughly 89% were seen once. As concerns this clone: Its antigen is unidentified.

V was pared by 4 bases and J by 5 bases, with 4 bases of the junction left unmatched. CDR1 is MGHRA and CDR2 is YSYEKL in the germline V gene. The CDR3 sequence is 13 residues long. Study results and caveats: Compared with day 0, the breadth and depth of the Spike-specific TCR repertoire rose significantly after two doses of AZD1222. Donors were largely white British and mainly female; clonal diversity was possibly underestimated. Across the whole spike, CD4 TCRs peaked at regions 160-218 and 743-854.

Sequencing was performed on peripheral blood, taken on day 0 of AZD1222 vaccination. The clonotype was recovered from an adult in good health. The chain joins TRBV4-1 to TRBJ1-2; TRBD1 matches at 7 bases. This CDR3 is CASSPGDSYGYTF. The CDR3 DNA is TGCGCCAGCAGCCCGGGGGACAGTTATGGCTACACCTTC.